One and the same sample provided the 10 T cell receptor beta chains below, sequenced in a study of shared clonotypes between healthy human individuals. Data came from immunoSEQ multiplex PCR; TCRdb stores just in-frame clones and leaves some out. The profile shows roughly 520,000 clones, about 96% of them singletons. Sequencing was done on a sample of naive CD4+ T cells sorted from blood. The subset: CD45RA+ positively selected. The receptors shown here come from a woman in her thirties in good health.

This chain joins TRBV6-5 and TRBJ1-5; D is unclear. V lost 4 bases to trimming and J lost 10 bases, with 14 bases between them. The CDR3 runs 13 residues. In germline, CDR1 is MNHEY, CDR2 SVGAGI. CDR3 in DNA: TGTGCCAGCAGTTTTGGAGGGCGGGGACCCCAGCATTTT. Translating it yields CASSFGGRGPQHF.

The chain employs TRBV27 and TRBJ2-5; D is possibly TRBD1 (5 bases). CDR1 is MNHEY and CDR2 is SMNVEV in the germline V gene (reference sequence). V was pared by 1 base and J by 3 bases, with 9 bases between. The CDR3 contains 14 residues. The DNA of the CDR3 is TGTGCCAGCAGTTTATGGGGCAGTGAAGAGACCCAGTACTTC. Residues: CASSLWGSEETQYF.

The CDR3 DNA follows: TGTGCCAGCACACACACCGGGACTAGCGGGAGATACGGGGGAGATACGCAGTATTTT. It encodes CASTHTGTSGRYGGDTQYF. This rearrangement joins TRBV28 to TRBJ2-3; 14 nucleotides align to TRBD2. Germline CDR1 and CDR2: MDHEN and SYDVKM. The trim removed 7 bases at V and 5 bases at J, leaving 17 bases unmatched. There are 19 residues in the CDR3.

The CDR3 region is CARRLNTGELFF. The CDR3 DNA follows: TGTGCCCGACGACTGAACACCGGGGAGCTGTTTTTT. The genes are TRBV19 and TRBJ2-2; no clear D gene. V was clipped by 11 bases and J by 1 base, with 8 bases between them. The CDR3 loop spans 12 amino acids. In germline, CDR1 is LNHDA, CDR2 SQIVND (reference sequence).

The chain employs TRBV7-9 and TRBJ1-4, with 10 bases that match TRBD1. The germline CDR1 and CDR2 sequences are SEHNR and FQNEAQ (reference sequence). With V trimmed by 6 bases and J by 6 bases, 7 bases remained unmatched. This CDR3 region has 15 residues. CDR3 sequence (DNA): TGTGCCAGCAGTTCCAAGGGACAGGGGTATGAAAAACTGTTTTTT. Amino acids: CASSSKGQGYEKLFF.

The DNA for the CDR3 is TGTGCCAGCTTAACAGGGATAGCAGAGCCCCAGCATTTT. This translates into CASLTGIAEPQHF. This chain connects TRBV28 to TRBJ1-5; tentatively, D is TRBD1 (6 bases). There are 13 residues in the CDR3. Germline V gene data show CDR1 as MDHEN and CDR2 as SYDVKM. Trimming pared 8 bases from V and 8 bases from J, leaving 16 bases between.

The chain combines TRBV7-2 with TRBJ2-1, with TRBD2 matching 13 bases. Germline CDR1 and CDR2: SGHTA and FQGNSA. CDR3 length: 16 residues. Trimming cost V 3 bases and J 9 bases; bases outside gene matches: 8. The CDR3 bases are TGTGCCAGCAGCTTCGCCCGGACTAGCGGGAGTACTGAGCAGTTCTTC. Translating it yields CASSFARTSGSTEQFF.

As for this clone: Other DNA sequences within the sample encode an identical CDR3. This chain connects TRBV6-5 to TRBJ1-1, with D maybe TRBD1 (5 bases). Germline CDR1 reads MNHEY; CDR2 reads SVGAGI. The CDR3 is made up of 14 amino acids. V lost 0 bases and J lost 1, with 6 bases in between. The CDR3 DNA sequence: TGTGCCAGCAGTTACTCGAGGGGGAACACTGAAGCTTTCTTT. It codes for CASSYSRGNTEAFF.

V gene TRBV9 combines with J gene TRBJ2-1; tentatively, D is TRBD2 (6 bases). Germline V gives CDR1 SGDLS, CDR2 YYNGEE. The CDR3 has 13 residues. The ends were cut back, 0 bases at V and 7 bases at J, with 8 bases in the middle. This CDR3 reads CASSVGSGNEQFF. The CDR3 nucleotides read TGTGCCAGCAGCGTAGGAAGCGGGAATGAGCAGTTCTTC.

The genes are TRBV28 and TRBJ1-2; D perhaps matches TRBD1 (6 bases). With 5 bases removed from V and 6 bases from J, the gap between germline ends came to 13 bases. The CDR3 contains 13 residues. Germline V gives CDR1 MDHEN, CDR2 SYDVKM. CDR3 amino acids: CASSPRTEHGYTF. The CDR3 nucleotides are TGTGCCAGCAGTCCTCGGACAGAGCATGGCTACACCTTC.